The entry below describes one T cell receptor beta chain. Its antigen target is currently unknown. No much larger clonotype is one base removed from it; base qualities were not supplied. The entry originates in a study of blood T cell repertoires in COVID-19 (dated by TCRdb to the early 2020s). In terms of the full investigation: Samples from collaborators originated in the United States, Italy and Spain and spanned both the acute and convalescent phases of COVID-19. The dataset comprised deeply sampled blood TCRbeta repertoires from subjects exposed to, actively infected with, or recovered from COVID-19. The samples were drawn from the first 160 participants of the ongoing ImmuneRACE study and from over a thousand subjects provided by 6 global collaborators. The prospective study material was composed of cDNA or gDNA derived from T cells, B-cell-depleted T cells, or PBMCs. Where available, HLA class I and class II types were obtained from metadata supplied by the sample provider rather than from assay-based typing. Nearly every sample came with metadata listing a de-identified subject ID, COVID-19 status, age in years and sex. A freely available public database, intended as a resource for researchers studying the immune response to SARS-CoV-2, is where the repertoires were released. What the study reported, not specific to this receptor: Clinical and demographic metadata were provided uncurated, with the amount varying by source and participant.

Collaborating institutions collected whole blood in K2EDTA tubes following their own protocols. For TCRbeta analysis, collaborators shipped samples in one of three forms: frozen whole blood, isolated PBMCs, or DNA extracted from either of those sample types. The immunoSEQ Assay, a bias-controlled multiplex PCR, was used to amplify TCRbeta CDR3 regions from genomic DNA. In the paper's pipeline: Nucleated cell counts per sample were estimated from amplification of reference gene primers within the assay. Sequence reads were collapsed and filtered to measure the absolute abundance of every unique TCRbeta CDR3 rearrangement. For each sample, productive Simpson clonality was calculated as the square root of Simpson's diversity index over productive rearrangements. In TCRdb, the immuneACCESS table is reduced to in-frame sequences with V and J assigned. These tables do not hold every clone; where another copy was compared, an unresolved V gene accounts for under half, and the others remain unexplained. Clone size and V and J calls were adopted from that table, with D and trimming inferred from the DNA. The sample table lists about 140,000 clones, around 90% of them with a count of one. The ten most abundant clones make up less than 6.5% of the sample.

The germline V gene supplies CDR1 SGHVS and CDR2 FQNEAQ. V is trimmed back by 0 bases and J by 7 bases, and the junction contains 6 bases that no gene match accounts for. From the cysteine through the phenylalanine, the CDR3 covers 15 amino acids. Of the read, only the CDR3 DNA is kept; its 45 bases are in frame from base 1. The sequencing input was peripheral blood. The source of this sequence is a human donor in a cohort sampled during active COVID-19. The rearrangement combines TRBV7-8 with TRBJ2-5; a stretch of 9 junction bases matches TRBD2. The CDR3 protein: CASSLAGLAGWTQYF. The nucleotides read TGTGCCAGCAGCTTAGCTGGGCTAGCGGGGTGGACCCAGTACTTC.